A single sample is the source of the 31 T cell receptor beta chains below, sequenced in a study of T cell responses to AZD1222 COVID-19 vaccine. Sequencing used immunoSEQ multiplex PCR; TCRdb keeps in-frame clones, though not all of them. Of fewer than 150,000 clones listed, around 88% are singletons. The source was peripheral blood, collected 28 days after the second AZD1222 dose. These receptors originate from an adult who received the AZD1222 COVID-19 vaccine.

The chain employs TRBV5-6 and TRBJ1-1; 9 bases fit TRBD1. J gave up 5 bases and V 0 bases, and 5 bases lay outside the gene matches. The CDR3 runs to 15 residues. Germline-derived CDR1 and CDR2 are SGHDT and YYEEEE. The CDR3 region is CASSLAGTGSTEAFF. The CDR3 region has the DNA TGTGCCAGCAGCTTGGCCGGGACAGGGTCGACTGAAGCTTTCTTT.

CDR3 bases: TGTGCCAGCAGTTTAGGGGTGGCTAGCGGGAGTGCGCAGTACTTC. Translating it yields CASSLGVASGSAQYF. The V and J genes are TRBV28 and TRBJ2-7; the match to TRBD2 covers 10 bases. The junction had 10 bases not matched to a gene; V was cut back by 2 bases and J by 9 bases. Germline CDR1 and CDR2: MDHEN and SYDVKM. CDR3 size: 15 residues.

The rearrangement uses TRBV11-2 and TRBJ1-1; D perhaps matches TRBD1 (5 bases). V lost 3 bases and J lost 3, with 14 bases in between. The germline CDR1 and CDR2 sequences are SGHAT and FQNNGV. CDR3 length equals 15 residues. The CDR3 coding sequence is TGTGCCAGCAGCTTCGGTCTCGGGGGGGACACTGAAGCTTTCTTT. It translates to CASSFGLGGDTEAFF. The full variable domain, completed using reference TRBV11-2 and TRBJ1-1, is EAGVAQSPRYKIIEKRQSVAFWCNPISGHATLYWYQQILGQGPKLLIQFQNNGVVDDSQLPKDRFSAERLKGVDSTLKIQPAKLEDSAVYLCASSFGLGGDTEAFFGQGTRLTVV.

The rearrangement uses TRBV19 and TRBJ2-7; D perhaps matches TRBD1 (6 bases). Germline assignment: CDR1 LNHDA and CDR2 SQIVND (reference sequence). V gave up 3 bases and J gave up 2 bases, with 11 bases separating them. The CDR3 contains 14 residues. Written as DNA, the CDR3 is TGTGCCAGTAGTATCAGACAGGAGACCTACGAGCAGTACTTC. It encodes CASSIRQETYEQYF.

The chain employs TRBV28 and TRBJ2-7, with unresolved D. From germline, CDR1 is MDHEN and CDR2 SYDVKM. CDR3 length: 11 residues. Deletions cut 5 bases from V and 3 bases from J, with 5 bases between. CDR3 nucleotide sequence: TGTGCCAGCAGTGAAAGCTACGAGCAGTACTTC. Amino acid sequence: CASSESYEQYF.

The gene calls are TRBV4-1 and TRBJ2-7; D not certain. Trimming removed 2 bases from V and 3 bases from J, with 14 bases in between. Per germline, CDR1 MGHRA and CDR2 YSYEKL. The CDR3 is 15 residues long. The CDR3 is CASSQISTGNYEQYF. In DNA, the CDR3 is TGCGCCAGCAGCCAAATCTCCACCGGAAACTACGAGCAGTACTTC.

This chain uses TRBV7-3 with TRBJ2-3, with 10 bases identical to TRBD2. The CDR3 contains 17 residues. V shed 1 base, J shed 5 bases, and the junction held 9 bases outside the gene matches. Germline loops: CDR1 SGHTA, CDR2 FQGTGA. The CDR3 sequence: CASSLMGSGGTVDTQYF. The DNA of the CDR3 is TGTGCCAGCAGCTTAATGGGTAGCGGGGGGACTGTAGATACGCAGTATTTT.

The chain recombines TRBV7-8 with TRBJ1-2; TRBD1 aligns across 10 bases. The junction had 9 bases not matched to a gene; V was cut back by 3 bases and J by 8 bases. The CDR3 runs to 15 residues. Germline loops: CDR1 SGHVS, CDR2 FQNEAQ. The CDR3, as DNA: TGTGCCAGCAGCTTGGTCGGGGGACAGGGGTGGGGCTACACCTTC. This sequence encodes CASSLVGGQGWGYTF.

V is TRBV3-1 (or the pseudogene TRBV3-2) and J is TRBJ2-7; D remains ambiguous. This CDR3 comprises 15 residues. The germline gives CDR1 LGHDT, CDR2 YNNKEL (reference sequence). Trimming removed 3 bases at V and 0 bases at J, with 12 bases between. This CDR3 is CASSQMAGSSYEQYF. The DNA for the CDR3 is TGTGCCAGCAGCCAGATGGCTGGCTCCTCCTACGAGCAGTACTTC.

The chain has TRBV7-9 and TRBJ2-5, with unresolved D. V shed 1 base and J shed 1 base, with 16 bases lying between them. CDR3 length: 17 residues. Germline loops: CDR1 SEHNR, CDR2 FQNEAQ (reference sequence). The CDR3 is CASSLVDGWYPQETQYF. CDR3 DNA sequence: TGTGCCAGCAGCTTAGTGGACGGGTGGTACCCCCAAGAGACCCAGTACTTC.

The rearrangement links TRBV10-3 to TRBJ2-3; 12 bases fit TRBD2. CDR3 length: 15 residues. Germline V gene sequence: CDR1 ENHRY, CDR2 SYGVKD. V dropped 6 bases and J dropped 3; count of bases not matched to a gene: 4. The CDR3 DNA reads as TGTGCCATCAGACCTAGCGGGGGGGCGACAGATACGCAGTATTTT. Its protein is CAIRPSGGATDTQYF.

The chain is built from TRBV3-1 (or the pseudogene TRBV3-2) and TRBJ2-6; D is possibly TRBD1 (6 bases). The CDR3 spans 18 residues. Trimming cost V 1 base and J 0 bases, with 13 bases left between them. Germline loops: CDR1 LGHDT, CDR2 YNNKEL (reference sequence). CDR3 in amino acids: CASSQGITGTSGANVLTF. The CDR3 DNA reads TGTGCCAGCAGCCAAGGGATCACAGGGACCTCTGGGGCCAACGTCCTGACTTTC.

The chain carries TRBV27 and TRBJ2-1, with D perhaps TRBD2 (6 bases). CDR3 size: 15 residues. In germline, CDR1 is MNHEY, CDR2 SMNVEV (reference sequence). V shed 5 bases and J shed 4 bases, with 15 bases lying between them. This CDR3 is CASSPLEGFYNEQFF. The CDR3 DNA reads TGTGCCAGCAGTCCCCTGGAGGGGTTTTACAATGAGCAGTTCTTC.

The chain uses TRBV11-3 and TRBJ2-7, with D possibly being TRBD2 (7 bases). Trimming removed 8 bases at V and 1 base at J, with 18 bases between. CDR3 length: 15 residues. From germline, CDR1 is SGHNT and CDR2 YENEEA. CDR3 sequence (DNA): TGTGCCAGCGGCGGGGGCTGGACGGGATCCTACGAGCAGTACTTC. This sequence encodes CASGGGWTGSYEQYF.

DNA of the CDR3: TGCGCCAGCAGCCCGCGGACAGGGTTTGAGCAGTTCTTC. Protein: CASSPRTGFEQFF. The rearrangement joins TRBV5-1 to TRBJ2-1; 8 bases map to TRBD1. There are 13 residues in the CDR3. The germline gives CDR1 SGHRS, CDR2 YFSETQ. V shed 4 bases, J shed 9 bases, and the junction held 6 bases outside the gene matches.

The gene calls are TRBV7-9 and TRBJ2-7; tentative D call: TRBD1 (5 bases). Deletions cut 1 base from V and 0 bases from J, with 13 bases between. From germline, CDR1 is SEHNR and CDR2 FQNEAQ (reference sequence). The CDR3 extends over 16 amino acids. CDR3 amino acids: CASSLGAGKGSYEQYF. In DNA form, the CDR3 reads TGTGCCAGCAGCTTAGGGGCAGGGAAAGGCTCCTACGAGCAGTACTTC.

The chain combines TRBV18 with TRBJ2-1; maybe TRBD1 (6 bases). The CDR3 sequence is 17 residues long. Germline V lookup: CDR1 KGHSH, CDR2 LQKENI. Deletions cut 5 bases from V and 2 bases from J, with 19 bases between. In nucleotides, the CDR3 is TGTGCCAGCTCAGCCCTTCCGGGACACGTTACCTACAATGAGCAGTTCTTC. Translating it yields CASSALPGHVTYNEQFF.

This clone is a singleton in its sample. This chain links TRBV6-2 or TRBV6-3 with TRBJ1-4; tentative D call: TRBD1 (5 bases). Germline V gene lookup returns CDR1 MNHEY and CDR2 SVGEGT. V was cut by 0 bases and J by 4 bases, with 21 bases left in between. This CDR3 is 19 amino acids long. In DNA form, the CDR3 reads TGTGCCAGCAGTTACTCGCTTTCTCTATCCGGGACGAATAATGAAAAACTGTTTTTT. Translating gives CASSYSLSLSGTNNEKLFF.

The chain has TRBV3-1 (or the pseudogene TRBV3-2) and TRBJ1-2, with 7 bases matching TRBD1. The CDR3 extends over 16 amino acids. Germline CDR1 and CDR2: LGHDT and YNNKEL (reference sequence). V lost 1 base and J lost 4; bases outside the gene matches: 9. The CDR3 here is CASSQALGDRSYGYTF. The CDR3 DNA sequence: TGTGCCAGCAGCCAAGCACTTGGGGACAGATCCTATGGCTACACCTTC.

This clone was picked up a small number of times. J is TRBJ1-5 and V is TRBV27, with D possibly TRBD1 on 5 matching bases. V lost 1 base, J lost 4 bases, and 20 bases lay in between. CDR3 length equals 18 residues. CDR1 and CDR2 (germline): MNHEY, SMNVEV (reference sequence). This CDR3 is CASSLYLGSQDNNQPQHF. The CDR3 DNA reads as TGTGCCAGCAGTTTATATCTTGGGTCACAGGATAATAATCAGCCCCAGCATTTT.

The V call is TRBV9, the J call TRBJ2-7; TRBD2 matches 9 bases. In germline, CDR1 is SGDLS, CDR2 YYNGEE. The CDR3 consists of 16 residues. V was pared by 0 bases and J by 0 bases, with 4 bases of the junction left unmatched. The CDR3 protein is CASSVGGRGASYEQYF. CDR3 coding DNA: TGTGCCAGCAGCGTAGGCGGGAGGGGTGCCTCCTACGAGCAGTACTTC.

This clone was found a few times. V is TRBV18 and J is TRBJ1-6; 11 nucleotides agree with TRBD1. Germline CDR1 KGHSH, CDR2 LQKENI. Trimming removed 5 bases from V and 6 bases from J; junction bases left unmatched: 6. The CDR3 length is 16 residues. CDR3 protein: CASSRLGQGVNSPLHF. The DNA of the CDR3 is TGTGCCAGCTCAAGGTTGGGACAGGGGGTTAATTCACCCCTCCACTTT.

The chain links TRBV7-9 to TRBJ2-1; D uncertain. V was clipped by 7 bases and J by 8 bases, with 12 bases between them. The length of the CDR3 is 12 residues. CDR1 SEHNR and CDR2 FQNEAQ come from the germline V gene (reference sequence). Here the CDR3 reads CASIARLDEQFF. The CDR3 nucleotides are TGTGCCAGCATCGCCAGGCTCGATGAGCAGTTCTTC.

This chain uses TRBV9 with TRBJ2-4, with TRBD2 matching 11 bases. V trimming: 5 bases; J trimming: 0 bases; junction bases outside the gene matches: 16. Germline V gene lookup returns CDR1 SGDLS and CDR2 YYNGEE. The CDR3 consists of 20 residues. As DNA, the CDR3 is TGTGCCAGCAGTTCCAGGGAGGGGACTAGCGGTGGACTAGCCAAAAACATTCAGTACTTC. Its protein product is CASSSREGTSGGLAKNIQYF.

The chain has TRBV6-5 and TRBJ1-2, with a possible D match to TRBD1 (5 bases). This CDR3 has 15 residues. Germline lookup yields CDR1 MNHEY and CDR2 SVGAGI. Trimming took 8 bases from V and 7 from J, leaving 23 bases between them. The CDR3 sequence: CASVDKINTWSGYTF. The CDR3 DNA follows: TGTGCCAGCGTGGACAAGATAAATACTTGGAGTGGCTACACCTTC.

CDR3 in DNA: TGTGCCAGCAGCCCTAGACAGCTGATCGTCTCCGGGGAGCTGTTTTTT. Amino acid sequence: CASSPRQLIVSGELFF. This chain joins TRBV9 and TRBJ2-2, with D perhaps TRBD1 (5 bases). The CDR3 loop spans 16 amino acids. Germline lookup yields CDR1 SGDLS and CDR2 YYNGEE. V was shortened by 4 bases and J by 6 bases, with 19 bases between the two germline ends.

This clone was observed a handful of times. This rearrangement joins TRBV10-3 to TRBJ1-1, with D hard to call. The CDR3 loop spans 14 amino acids. Germline CDR1 is ENHRY and CDR2 is SYGVKD. V lost 3 bases to trimming and J lost 1 base, with 9 bases between them. This CDR3 is CAISEAGSNTEAFF. Here the CDR3 DNA reads TGTGCCATCAGTGAAGCAGGATCGAACACTGAAGCTTTCTTT.

This clone showed up just once. This chain uses TRBV3-1 (or the pseudogene TRBV3-2) with TRBJ2-7; D not certain. Germline V gene sequence: CDR1 LGHDT, CDR2 YNNKEL (reference sequence). This CDR3 contains 14 residues. The germline V and J ends were trimmed by 1 base and 1 base, with 8 bases remaining between them. In DNA, the CDR3 is TGTGCCAGCAGCCAAGGGTACAGTTCCTACGAGCAGTACTTC. Protein: CASSQGYSSYEQYF.

This chain links TRBV5-4 with TRBJ2-7, with 8 bases matching TRBD2. CDR1 SGHNT and CDR2 YYREEE come from the germline V gene (reference sequence). This CDR3 has 15 amino acids. J lost 2 bases, V lost 4 bases, and 8 bases had no gene match. CDR3 amino acids: CASSVPGLGPYEQYF. The CDR3 coding sequence is TGTGCCAGCAGCGTCCCGGGACTAGGGCCCTACGAGCAGTACTTC.

The V gene is TRBV5-1, the J gene TRBJ2-6; a possible D gene is TRBD2 (6 bases). The V and J ends lost 7 bases and 0 bases respectively, with 20 bases between them. Looked up from germline, CDR1 is SGHRS and CDR2 is YFSETQ. The CDR3 totals 18 residues. The CDR3 here is CASRGWGVDRSGANVLTF. As DNA, the CDR3 is TGCGCCAGCCGCGGTTGGGGGGTAGATCGCTCTGGGGCCAACGTCCTGACTTTC.

This clone was counted a single time. The J gene is TRBJ2-5, the V gene TRBV5-1; 7 bases line up with TRBD1. The ends lost 0 bases at V and 5 bases at J; junction bases unmatched: 7. This CDR3 contains 15 residues. Germline V gene sequence: CDR1 SGHRS, CDR2 YFSETQ. The CDR3 sequence: CASSLEGAHAETQYF. In DNA form, the CDR3 reads TGCGCCAGCAGCTTGGAGGGGGCTCATGCGGAGACCCAGTACTTC.